A single sample is the source of the 8 T cell receptor beta chains below, sequenced in a study of blood T cells in healthy people across ages. A second 7 to 11 cycle PCR used barcoded and J-beta primers. MiXCR was run by TCRdb on the 5' RACE reads, yielding one entry per CDR3 protein. The table lists around 1.5 million distinct CDR3 sequences, about 31% of them singletons. Sequencing was carried out using blood. Receptors originate from a woman younger than 45 in good health.

This clonotype turned up a few times. The CDR3 protein is CASSPRTSGRARFTGELFF. CDR3 coding DNA: TGTGCCAGCAGTCCCAGGACTAGCGGGAGGGCCCGTTTCACCGGGGAGCTGTTTTTT. The chain recombines TRBV12-3 or TRBV12-4 with TRBJ2-2; 15 bases are a match to TRBD2. There are 19 residues in the CDR3. With V trimmed by 5 bases and J by 4 bases, 11 bases remained unmatched.

This clonotype was observed a handful of times. The genes are TRBV18 and TRBJ2-5; D not resolved. The CDR3 is 14 amino acids. Trimming took 5 bases from V and 5 from J, leaving 15 bases between them. Germline V gene sequence: CDR1 KGHSH, CDR2 LQKENI. CDR3 loop: CASSWDGAIETQYF. CDR3 in DNA: TGTGCCAGCTCATGGGATGGCGCAATTGAGACCCAGTACTTC.

This sequence joins TRBV20-1 and TRBJ2-1, with TRBD2 matching over 11 bases. The germline V gene has CDR1 DFQATT and CDR2 SNEGSKA (reference sequence). With V trimmed by 2 bases and J by 0 bases, 3 bases remained unmatched. There are 16 residues in the CDR3. This chain's CDR3 is CSARQGLAASYNEQFF. In DNA, the CDR3 is TGCAGTGCTAGACAGGGACTAGCGGCCTCCTACAATGAGCAGTTCTTC.

The V call is TRBV14, the J call TRBJ2-7; the D is unclear. The J call may not be correct, given that the DNA end is closer to TRBJ2-5. CDR1 is SGHDN and CDR2 is FVKESK in the germline V gene. The CDR3 has 16 amino acids. The CDR3 region has the DNA TGTGCCAGCAGCCGAGATCCCAGCCTGAAGGCAGAGACCCAGTACTTC. Translated: CASSRDPSLKAETQYF.

This chain links TRBV9 with TRBJ2-2; TRBD2 aligns across 13 bases. V was pared by 4 bases and J by 0 bases, with 3 bases of the junction left unmatched. CDR1 SGDLS and CDR2 YYNGEE come from the germline V gene. This CDR3 comprises 17 residues. The CDR3 DNA follows: TGTGCCAGCAGCTTGACTAGCGGGGGGTCGAACACCGGGGAGCTGTTTTTT. Translated, it gives CASSLTSGGSNTGELFF.

The rearrangement uses TRBV20-1 and TRBJ2-1; 8 bases line up with TRBD2. This CDR3 is built from 14 residues. V was clipped by 3 bases and J by 9 bases; unmatched bases: 10. Germline V gene lookup returns CDR1 DFQATT and CDR2 SNEGSKA (reference sequence). This CDR3 is CSASPAGVDSEQFF. The DNA of the CDR3 is TGCAGTGCTAGTCCAGCGGGAGTCGATAGTGAGCAGTTCTTC.

This clonotype was seen more than once but under ten times. This sequence joins TRBV7-9 and TRBJ2-1; TRBD2 agrees at 7 bases. CDR1 is SEHNR, CDR2 FQNEAQ, per germline (reference sequence). V gave up 3 bases and J gave up 8 bases; unmatched junction bases: 10. CDR3 size: 15 residues. CDR3 region: CASSFGGLVVDEQFF. CDR3 nucleotides: TGTGCCAGCAGCTTCGGTGGACTAGTCGTAGATGAGCAGTTCTTC.

This clonotype was picked up a small number of times. The genes are TRBV20-1 and TRBJ2-3; possible D gene TRBD2, 6 bases. Germline V gene lookup returns CDR1 DFQATT and CDR2 SNEGSKA (reference sequence). There are 16 residues in the CDR3. V was shortened by 4 bases and J by 4 bases, with 21 bases between the two germline ends. CDR3 in amino acids: CSATDSRESIPDTQYF. CDR3 bases: TGCAGTGCTACAGATAGCCGGGAGTCCATCCCAGATACGCAGTATTTT.